Presented here are 15 T cell receptor beta chains from one specimen sequenced in a study of technical replicates of blood from a few donors. TCRdb's table, derived via immunoSEQ multiplex PCR, lists solely in-frame clones and lacks some. The sample consists of some 85,000 clones, around 94% of them appearing once. The material sequenced was T cells isolated from PBMCs. The source is a human donor in good health.

The chain uses TRBV30 and TRBJ1-3, with D unclear. CDR1 is GTSNPN, CDR2 SVGIG, per germline (reference sequence). CDR3 length equals 16 residues. Trimming stripped 0 bases from V and 4 bases from J, with 16 bases between. The CDR3 DNA sequence: TGTGCCTGGAGTGTATTGAGGGCGCAATTAGGAAACACCATATATTTT. It yields the protein CAWSVLRAQLGNTIYF.

The chain links TRBV9 to TRBJ2-5; tentatively, D is TRBD2 (6 bases). Germline V gives CDR1 SGDLS, CDR2 YYNGEE. The CDR3 extends over 16 amino acids. The V end was cut by 0 bases, the J end by 4 bases, with 16 bases between. The CDR3 reads CASSVAGGSSVETQYF. CDR3 DNA: TGTGCCAGCAGCGTAGCCGGCGGATCTAGCGTAGAGACCCAGTACTTC.

The rearrangement joins TRBV7-8 to TRBJ2-7; 7 bases agree with TRBD2. V trimming: 4 bases; J trimming: 5 bases; junction bases outside the gene matches: 5. Germline loops: CDR1 SGHVS, CDR2 FQNEAQ. This CDR3 contains 13 residues. The CDR3 spells CASSSGAGDEQYF. The CDR3 region has the DNA TGTGCCAGCAGCTCCGGGGCGGGGGACGAGCAGTACTTC.

The chain recombines TRBV4-1 with TRBJ2-7, with no clear D. Germline V gene data show CDR1 as MGHRA and CDR2 as YSYEKL. This CDR3 is built from 14 residues. V lost 0 bases and J lost 3, with 9 bases in between. The CDR3 loop reads CASSQDGRSYEQYF. CDR3 coding DNA: TGCGCCAGCAGCCAAGATGGAAGGAGCTACGAGCAGTACTTC.

V and J are TRBV5-1 and TRBJ2-7, with 7 bases fitting TRBD2. This CDR3 region has 15 residues. Germline lookup yields CDR1 SGHRS and CDR2 YFSETQ. The trim removed 0 bases at V and 5 bases at J, leaving 8 bases unmatched. CDR3 in amino acids: CASSLEGREFDEQYF. Written as DNA, the CDR3 is TGCGCCAGCAGCTTGGAGGGGCGGGAGTTCGACGAGCAGTACTTC. The variable domain in full, completed from reference TRBV5-1 and TRBJ2-7, reads KAGVTQTPRYLIKTRGQQVTLSCSPISGHRSVSWYQQTPGQGLQFLFEYFSETQRNKGNFPGRFSGRQFSNSRSEMNVSTLELGDSALYLCASSLEGREFDEQYFGPGTRLTVT.

The chain recombines TRBV27 with TRBJ1-2; no clear D. With 5 bases removed from V and 5 bases from J, the gap between germline ends came to 21 bases. The CDR3 runs to 16 residues. Germline CDR1 is MNHEY and CDR2 is SMNVEV (reference sequence). The CDR3 sequence is CASSLHSEVHIYGYTF. CDR3 coding DNA: TGTGCCAGCAGTCTCCATTCTGAGGTTCACATTTATGGCTACACCTTC.

The rearrangement joins TRBV30 to TRBJ2-1, with 11 bases that match TRBD2. CDR1 and CDR2 (germline): GTSNPN, SVGIG (reference sequence). This CDR3 is built from 13 residues. The junction had 5 bases not matched to a gene; V was cut back by 5 bases and J by 8 bases. This chain's CDR3 is CAWDSGRAYEQFF. The CDR3 region has the DNA TGTGCCTGGGATAGCGGGAGGGCCTATGAGCAGTTCTTC.

The count of this clone is one. The gene calls are TRBV7-5 and TRBJ1-4; the table names TRBD1, a call not compared with the DNA. TRBV7-5 is tagged as a pseudogene. There are 17 residues in the CDR3. DNA for the CDR3: TGTGTCAGAAGCTTAGAGAGGGCCAGGGGAAGAGGTGAAAAACTGTTTTTT. Translation gives CVRSLERARGRGEKLFF.

This chain links TRBV4-3 with TRBJ2-1; 13 bases line up with TRBD2. The germline V gene has CDR1 LGHNA and CDR2 YSLEER. This CDR3 spans 17 amino acids. The ends lost 3 bases at V and 7 bases at J; junction bases unmatched: 9. Written as DNA, the CDR3 is TGCGCCAGCAGCCACGGTGTAACTAGCGGGAGGGGAAATGAGCAGTTCTTC. Its translation is CASSHGVTSGRGNEQFF.

CDR3 nucleotides: TGTGCCAGCAGGGGGATCCGGGACAGGGGGTCGTGGAGCTCCTACAATGAGCAGTTCTTC. Translated, it gives CASRGIRDRGSWSSYNEQFF. This chain uses TRBV6-4 with TRBJ2-1, with 11 nucleotides matching TRBD1. The CDR3 runs 20 residues. CDR1 MRHNA and CDR2 SNTAGT come from the germline V gene. The V and J ends lost 6 bases and 0 bases, in that order; junction bases with no gene match: 16.

J is TRBJ1-3 and V is TRBV6-5; possible D gene TRBD1, 5 bases. Trimming took 5 bases from V and 4 from J, leaving 6 bases between them. The CDR3 spans 12 residues. Per germline, CDR1 MNHEY and CDR2 SVGAGI. The CDR3 sequence is CASSNRGNTIYF. As DNA, the CDR3 is TGTGCCAGCAGTAACAGGGGAAACACCATATATTTT.

This clone was detected only once. The chain uses TRBV5-1 and TRBJ2-3; TRBD2 matches at 13 bases. This CDR3 is built from 15 residues. V shed 2 bases, J shed 6 bases, and the junction held 3 bases outside the gene matches. Germline-derived CDR1 and CDR2 are SGHRS and YFSETQ. The CDR3 spells CASSLLAGGVDTQYF. The CDR3 DNA is TGCGCCAGCAGCTTACTAGCGGGAGGGGTGGATACGCAGTATTTT.

The chain has TRBV5-1 and TRBJ2-3, with 8 bases fitting TRBD1. Per germline, CDR1 SGHRS and CDR2 YFSETQ. The CDR3 extends over 16 amino acids. The V gene end was trimmed by 0 bases and the J gene end by 1 base; junction bases not matched to a gene: 4. This CDR3 is CASSLVGQGGTDTQYF. CDR3 sequence (DNA): TGCGCCAGCAGCTTGGTCGGACAGGGAGGCACAGATACGCAGTATTTT.

This chain uses TRBV19 with TRBJ2-7; a possible D gene is TRBD2 (5 bases). The length of the CDR3 is 13 residues. CDR1 is LNHDA and CDR2 is SQIVND in the germline V gene (reference sequence). Trimming removed 7 bases from V and 3 bases from J, with 13 bases in between. The CDR3 sequence is CASISQRDYEQYF. DNA of the CDR3: TGTGCCAGTATCTCACAGAGGGACTACGAGCAGTACTTC.

A single count supports this clone. J is TRBJ2-5 and V is TRBV5-1, with D possibly being TRBD1 (5 bases). The length of the CDR3 is 14 residues. Germline V gives CDR1 SGHRS, CDR2 YFSETQ. Trimming cost V 4 bases and J 5 bases, with 15 bases left between them. CDR3 sequence reads: CASSQNTGFETQYF. The CDR3 nucleotides are TGCGCCAGCAGCCAAAATACAGGTTTTGAGACCCAGTACTTC.